This T cell receptor beta chain was obtained from a study of T cell responses to AZD1222 COVID-19 vaccine. Across the study: It was second doses at about 4 or about 12 weeks that were pooled. General study results and limits: There were vaccine-associated CD4 TCRs across spike, dominant at 160-218 and 743-854. Two AZD1222 doses significantly raised spike-specific TCR breadth and depth over controls.

Of note for this clone: What it recognizes is unknown.

The assay was immunoSEQ multiplex PCR, and TCRdb's table has in-frame clones only and misses some. In the table there are some 120,000 clones, less than 95% of which are singletons. Sequenced here: peripheral blood, sampled on day 0 of AZD1222 vaccination. This receptor was identified in an adult in good health.

The DNA of the CDR3 is TGTGCCAGCAGCTCCGATGACCCCAGTGTTGGGTCACCCCTCCACTTT. This translates into CASSSDDPSVGSPLHF. The chain recombines TRBV7-8 with TRBJ1-6, with no clear D. This CDR3 has 16 residues. Germline V CDR1 and CDR2: SGHVS, FQNEAQ. V lost 4 bases and J lost 10, with 20 bases in between.